This TCR beta chain came from a study of cytomegalovirus exposure and HLA in healthy donors (dated by TCRdb to about 2017). Concerning the study at large: According to an earlier analysis of 587 of the donors, about 179 million T cells yielded roughly 110 million unique TCR beta sequences and approximately 300 Gb of sequence data. Roughly 290 gigabases of sequencing data and tens of millions of unique TCR sequences made up an early release that covered 500 to 700 HLA-typed donors. Among the approximately 400 genotyped donors, around 81% belonged to the genetic ancestry cluster associated with self-reported Caucasian donors. The study aimed to test whether cataloging public T cell receptors could reveal signatures of past pathogen exposure. Using immunosequencing, the study profiled T cell repertoires from 500 to 800 subjects and related those repertoires to cytomegalovirus serostatus. In addition to the first cohort of approximately 650 subjects, a separate validation cohort of approximately 130 different subjects was used. High-throughput TCR immunosequencing, statistical association of individual TCRs with disease status, and machine learning were combined to predict cytomegalovirus infection status. A later analysis re-analyzed previously published TCR beta repertoires from 550 to 700 donors and added high-resolution HLA genotyping to study TCR occurrence patterns. Rather than drawing on any new phenotypic data, the later analysis identified candidate immune exposures from TCR beta sequences and the way those sequences occurred across donors. An earlier analysis of about 620 of the donors applied high-throughput TCR beta sequencing to assess whether each TCR beta V gene segment acted as functional or pseudogenic. Alongside the repertoire data, information on donor age, sex, ethnicity and CMV serostatus was compiled. Genome-wide SNP genotypes for about 60% of the roughly 670 donors were used in a later genetic analysis, which treated that subset as a discovery cohort. Every repertoire in the discovery cohort had been generated on one and the same sequencing platform. HLA typing covered class I and class II loci at four-digit resolution. The number of donors typed differed by locus, with 629-630 for A, B, C, DRB1 and DQB1, approximately 500 for DQA1, nearly 610 for DPA1, and approximately 470 for DPB1. Because of strong linkage in the cohort, roughly five DR-DQ haplotypes were treated as single units for association and clustering. Among some 410 genotyped donors of the cohort, an average of approximately 240,000 unique TCR beta nucleotide sequences were sequenced per donor, around a sixth of them non-productive.

The cohort comprised under 700 healthy bone marrow donors. Cohort members were all nominally healthy when sampled, although unrecorded immune exposures were likely present. The donor was CMV seropositive and belonged to the group of more than 250 seropositive cohort members. Each donor provided a peripheral blood sample, and peripheral blood mononuclear cells were used for TCR beta sequencing. The Qiagen DNeasy Blood Extraction Kit was used to extract genomic DNA from the blood cell samples. The library was generated by the immunoSEQ multiplex PCR assay. For the multiplex PCR, a mixture combining 60 forward primers for TCR Vbeta segments and 13 reverse primers for TCR Jbeta segments was used. The CDR3 region of rearranged TCR beta genes was amplified from genomic DNA with a multiplex PCR assay. The Illumina HiSeq System was used to sequence the amplified TCR beta libraries as 87-base-pair reads. In the authors' own workflow: A later analysis tallied around 82 million unique TCR beta chains across the roughly 610 repertoires, and around 10 million of those chains were shared by two or more donors. A nearest-neighbor algorithm error-corrected the raw reads and collapsed the reads into unique sequences, merging closely related sequences to remove PCR and sequencing errors. Alignment of CDR3 sequences to IMGT reference sequences was used to assign V, D and J gene segments. For a sequence to be retained, at least a six-nucleotide match to both a V gene segment and a J gene segment was required. A rearrangement was called productive if the CDR3 had no stop codons and remained in frame with V and J, and every other rearrangement was called non-productive. CDR3 was defined by IMGT convention, running from the second conserved V-encoded cysteine to the conserved J-encoded phenylalanine. In an earlier analysis of 587 of the donors, sequences lacking an unambiguous match to a single V gene segment were excluded. In an earlier analysis of approximately 610 of the donors, V segments were called functional above 56.7% productive rearrangements and were called segregating when the between-donor standard deviation exceeded 5%. A statistical classification framework was developed to diagnose cytomegalovirus status using the catalog of TCR beta chain sequences. V and J gene assignment, in a later analysis, came from comparing TCR nucleotide sequences with IMGT/GENE-DB human TR gene sequences. In a later analysis, CDR3 sequences and most-parsimonious VDJ recombination scenarios were assigned using the TCRdist pipeline. In a later analysis, each TCR beta chain was defined by its CDR3 amino acid sequence together with its V-gene family, and reads without a unique V-gene family were excluded. A later analysis removed 550 to 700 highly shared, low-generation-probability nucleotide sequences to deal with suspected cross-contamination and a sequencing artifact. In a later analysis, a clonal expansion index for each public chain was calculated from normalized within-repertoire ranks of inferred template counts. In a later analysis, generation probabilities were computed using a VDJ recombination model fitted to out-of-frame rearrangements, and the results were checked against IGoR. In a later analysis, TCR-TCR, TCR-HLA and TCR-CMV co-occurrence was scored with hypergeometric tests, and a repertoire-size bias correction was applied to TCR pairs. False discovery rates were estimated in a later analysis by permuting HLA or CMV assignments 20 times. A later analysis grouped co-occurring TCRs with DBSCAN, adding TCRdist sequence similarity when clustering within HLA-allele-positive subsets. Repertoires with fewer than 30,000 or more than 120,000 public chains were left out of co-occurrence clustering, as were four to six repertoires with anomalous nucleotide sharing. The source is immuneACCESS, and TCRdb retained only in-frame sequences with V and J called. Part of the clones is not carried over; for the studies checked, unresolved V genes explain less than half of this, and the remainder is unexplained. D and trimming come from the DNA, and the V and J calls and clone size come from that table. Here the sample has about 150,000 clones; about 76% occur a single time. 6% to 8.5% of the sample goes to the ten largest clones.

As concerns this clone: This receptor's antigen is unknown. There are no base qualities to consult, and no much larger clone falls within one base.

CDR1 SNHLY and CDR2 FYNNEI are derived from the germline V gene. CDR3 length: 17 amino acids, cysteine to phenylalanine. Only the CDR3 part of the read is kept: 51 bases, read in frame from the first base. V has 7 bases trimmed and J has 4 bases trimmed; junction bases matching no gene number 7. Summary of the overall study and its limitations: It was suggested by the authors that the approach could potentially be generalized to other disease states and immunological phenotypes. In a later genetic analysis, fewer N-insertions in productive TCRs were reported among donors in an Asian-associated ancestry cluster than the approximately 670-donor mean. Most TCR sequences were observed very rarely across donors, whereas some public TCRs were present in many individuals. According to a later analysis, TCR association rates differed among HLA loci, with DRB1 alleles showing the most associated TCRs and HLA-C alleles showing the fewest. Specific HLA alleles were associated with 15,000 to 20,000 TCR beta sequences at a false discovery rate of 0.05 in a later analysis. In a later genetic analysis, a missense DCLRE1C variant was associated with V-gene and J-gene trimming of TCR beta chains, and the association was replicated in an independent cohort. Correlated functional status among segregating V segments might be attributable to linkage disequilibrium, but an unknown experimental factor could not be ruled out. An earlier analysis of 587 of the donors showed that most TCR beta V segments appeared in productive rearrangements either about 87% or about 30% of the time, which broadly matched IMGT annotations. The study gave a list of about 150 TCR beta chains associated with cytomegalovirus. In vitro tests confirmed that a few of the cytomegalovirus-associated TCR beta chains recognize cytomegalovirus antigens. A further reported finding was that TCR beta sequences accurately predicted the HLA-A and HLA-B alleles for most subjects in the first cohort. A cluster of highly shared sequence variants was judged likely to represent a technical artifact of the sequencing pipeline. Assigning TCR associations to individual alleles was difficult when HLA alleles, especially DR and DQ, strongly co-occurred. Because counts were too low, roughly 17 rarely observed V segments, including chromosome 9 orphons, were left out of the earlier analysis of about 500 of the donors. The cohort was sequenced for TCR beta chains only, and without alpha or paired-chain data the features that could be detected were limited. Compared with equally common non-associated chains, HLA-associated TCR beta chains in a later analysis were more clonally expanded and had lower generation probabilities. Presence/absence analyses assumed roughly uniform sequencing depth across donors, an assumption that may not hold. According to a later analysis, most CMV-associated TCR beta chains appeared to be HLA-restricted, and the HLA associations seemed to be driven largely by CMV exposure. A later analysis reported that several top co-occurrence clusters appeared linked to parvovirus B19, influenza, CMV and Epstein-Barr virus. The 87-base-pair reads could not distinguish some IMGT-functional V segments, including TRBV6-2 and TRBV6-3, so those segments were excluded. HLA typing was unavailable for some donors at each locus, so association tests used only the typed subset. In both the original and validation cohorts, the classifier was reported to diagnose cytomegalovirus status with high specificity and sensitivity. CMV serostatus was the only immune exposure information available for the cohort.

Sample: PBMCs. The sequence joins TRBV2 to TRBJ2-6; a stretch of 13 junction bases matches TRBD2. The TCR sequence derives from a man under 40 in good health and CMV-seropositive. The DNA sequence is TGTGCCAGCACTAGACTAGCGGGGGGTTCGGGGGCCAACGTCCTGACTTTC. The resulting protein is CASTRLAGGSGANVLTF.